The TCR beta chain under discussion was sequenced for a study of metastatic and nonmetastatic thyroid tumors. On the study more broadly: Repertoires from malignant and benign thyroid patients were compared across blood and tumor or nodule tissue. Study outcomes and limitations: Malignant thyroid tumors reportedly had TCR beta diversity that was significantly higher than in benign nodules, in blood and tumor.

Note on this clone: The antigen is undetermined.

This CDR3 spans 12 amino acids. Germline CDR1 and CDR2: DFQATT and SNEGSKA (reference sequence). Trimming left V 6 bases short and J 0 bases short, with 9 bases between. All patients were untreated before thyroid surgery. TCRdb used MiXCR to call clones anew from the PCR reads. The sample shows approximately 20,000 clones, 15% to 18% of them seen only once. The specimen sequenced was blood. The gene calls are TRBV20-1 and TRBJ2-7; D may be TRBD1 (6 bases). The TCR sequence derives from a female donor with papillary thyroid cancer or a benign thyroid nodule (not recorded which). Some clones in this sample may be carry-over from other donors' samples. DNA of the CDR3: TGCAGTGCCCAGGGGATCTCCTACGAGCAGTACTTC. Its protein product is CSAQGISYEQYF.